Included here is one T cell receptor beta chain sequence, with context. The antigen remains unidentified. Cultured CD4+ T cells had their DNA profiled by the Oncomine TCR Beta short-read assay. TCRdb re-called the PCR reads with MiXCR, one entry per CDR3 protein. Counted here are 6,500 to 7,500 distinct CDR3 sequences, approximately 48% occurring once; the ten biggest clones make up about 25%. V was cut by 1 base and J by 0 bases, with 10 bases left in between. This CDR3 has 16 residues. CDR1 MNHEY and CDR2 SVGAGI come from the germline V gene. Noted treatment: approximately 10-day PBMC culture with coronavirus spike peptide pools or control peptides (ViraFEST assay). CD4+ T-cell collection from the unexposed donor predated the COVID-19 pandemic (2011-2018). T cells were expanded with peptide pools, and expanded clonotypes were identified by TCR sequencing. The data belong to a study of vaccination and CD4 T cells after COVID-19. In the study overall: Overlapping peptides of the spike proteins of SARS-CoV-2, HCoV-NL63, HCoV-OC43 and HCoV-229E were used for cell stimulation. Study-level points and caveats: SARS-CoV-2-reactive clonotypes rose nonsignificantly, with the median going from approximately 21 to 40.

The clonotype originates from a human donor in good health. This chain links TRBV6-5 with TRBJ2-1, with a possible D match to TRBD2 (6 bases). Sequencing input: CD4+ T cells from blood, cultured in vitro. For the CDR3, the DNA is TGTGCCAGCAGTTACTACCGGGGGAGCTCCTACAATGAGCAGTTCTTC. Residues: CASSYYRGSSYNEQFF.